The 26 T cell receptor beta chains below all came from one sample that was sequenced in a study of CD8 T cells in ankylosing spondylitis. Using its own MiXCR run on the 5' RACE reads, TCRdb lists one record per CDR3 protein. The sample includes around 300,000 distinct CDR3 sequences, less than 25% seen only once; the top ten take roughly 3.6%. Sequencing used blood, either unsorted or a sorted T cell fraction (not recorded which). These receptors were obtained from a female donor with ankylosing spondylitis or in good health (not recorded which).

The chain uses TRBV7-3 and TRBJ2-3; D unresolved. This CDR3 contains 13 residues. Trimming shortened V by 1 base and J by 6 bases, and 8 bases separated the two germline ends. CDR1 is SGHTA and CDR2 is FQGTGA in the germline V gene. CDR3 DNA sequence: TGTGCCAGCAGCTTAAACCCCCTGGATACGCAGTATTTT. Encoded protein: CASSLNPLDTQYF.

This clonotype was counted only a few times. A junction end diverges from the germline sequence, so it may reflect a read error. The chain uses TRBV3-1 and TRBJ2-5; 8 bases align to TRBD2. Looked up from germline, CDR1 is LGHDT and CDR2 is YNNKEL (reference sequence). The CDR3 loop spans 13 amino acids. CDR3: CASSQDGGRILAF. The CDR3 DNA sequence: TGTGCCAGCAGCCAAGATGGCGGGAGGATCCTTGCCTTC.

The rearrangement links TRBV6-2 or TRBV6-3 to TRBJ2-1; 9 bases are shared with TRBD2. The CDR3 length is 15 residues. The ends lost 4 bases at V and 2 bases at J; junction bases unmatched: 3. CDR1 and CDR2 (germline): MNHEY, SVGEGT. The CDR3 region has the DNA TGTGCCAGCAGTTTCAAGCGGGGGGCCTACAATGAGCAGTTCTTC. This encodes CASSFKRGAYNEQFF.

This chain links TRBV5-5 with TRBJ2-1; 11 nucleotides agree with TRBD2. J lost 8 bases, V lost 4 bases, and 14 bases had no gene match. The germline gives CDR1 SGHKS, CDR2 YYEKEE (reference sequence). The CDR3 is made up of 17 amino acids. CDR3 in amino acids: CASSPPVLAGGKHEQFF. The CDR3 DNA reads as TGTGCCAGCAGCCCCCCAGTGCTAGCGGGAGGAAAACATGAGCAGTTCTTC.

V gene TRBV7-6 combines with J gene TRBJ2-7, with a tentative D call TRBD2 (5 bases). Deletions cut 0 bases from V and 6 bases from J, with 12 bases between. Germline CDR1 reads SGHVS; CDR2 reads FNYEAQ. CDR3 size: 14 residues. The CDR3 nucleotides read TGTGCCAGCAGCTTAGCCGAGGGCAAGGGCGAGCAGTACTTC. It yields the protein CASSLAEGKGEQYF.

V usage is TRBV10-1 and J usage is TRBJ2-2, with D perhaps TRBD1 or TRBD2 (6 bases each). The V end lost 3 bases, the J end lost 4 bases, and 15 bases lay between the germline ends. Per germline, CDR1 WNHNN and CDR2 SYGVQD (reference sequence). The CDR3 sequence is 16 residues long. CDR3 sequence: CASSDVSGGGTGELFF. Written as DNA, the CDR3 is TGCGCCAGCAGTGATGTCAGCGGAGGGGGCACCGGGGAGCTGTTTTTT.

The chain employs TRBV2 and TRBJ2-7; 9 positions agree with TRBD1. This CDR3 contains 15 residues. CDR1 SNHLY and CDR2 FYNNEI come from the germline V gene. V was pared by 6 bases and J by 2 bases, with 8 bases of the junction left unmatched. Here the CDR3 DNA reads TGTGCCAGCAGGGGGGACAGGGTGGGACCCTACGAGCAGTACTTC. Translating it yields CASRGDRVGPYEQYF.

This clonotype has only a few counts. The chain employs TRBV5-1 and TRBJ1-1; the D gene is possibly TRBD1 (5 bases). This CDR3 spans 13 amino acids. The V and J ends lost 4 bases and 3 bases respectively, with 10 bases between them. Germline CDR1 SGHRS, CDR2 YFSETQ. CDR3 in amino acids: CASSLPGDTEAFF. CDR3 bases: TGCGCCAGCAGCCTACCGGGGGACACTGAAGCTTTCTTT.

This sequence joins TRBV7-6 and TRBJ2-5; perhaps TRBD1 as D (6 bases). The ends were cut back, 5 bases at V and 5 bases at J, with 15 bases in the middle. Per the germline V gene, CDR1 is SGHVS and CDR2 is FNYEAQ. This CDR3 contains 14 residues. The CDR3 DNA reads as TGTGCCAGCAGCCACAGGACAGTCTCCGAGACCCAGTACTTC. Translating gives CASSHRTVSETQYF. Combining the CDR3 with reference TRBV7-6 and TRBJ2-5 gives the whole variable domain GAGVSQSPRYKVTKRGQDVALRCDPISGHVSLYWYRQALGQGPEFLTYFNYEAQQDKSGLPNDRFSAERPEGSISTLTIQRTEQRDSAMYRCASSHRTVSETQYFGPGTRLLVL.

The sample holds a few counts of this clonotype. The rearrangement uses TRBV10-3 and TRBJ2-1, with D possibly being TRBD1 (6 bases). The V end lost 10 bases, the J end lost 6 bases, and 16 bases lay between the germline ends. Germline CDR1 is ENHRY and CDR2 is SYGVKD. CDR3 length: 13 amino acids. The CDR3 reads CATAGESRNEQFF. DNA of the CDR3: TGTGCCACCGCAGGGGAGAGTCGCAATGAGCAGTTCTTC.

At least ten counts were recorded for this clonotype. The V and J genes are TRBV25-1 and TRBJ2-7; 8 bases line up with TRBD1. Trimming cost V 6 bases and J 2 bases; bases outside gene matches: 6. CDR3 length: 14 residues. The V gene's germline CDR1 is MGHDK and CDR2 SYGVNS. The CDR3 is CASSRDRSPYEQYF. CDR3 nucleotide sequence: TGTGCCAGCAGCCGGGACAGGTCCCCCTACGAGCAGTACTTC.

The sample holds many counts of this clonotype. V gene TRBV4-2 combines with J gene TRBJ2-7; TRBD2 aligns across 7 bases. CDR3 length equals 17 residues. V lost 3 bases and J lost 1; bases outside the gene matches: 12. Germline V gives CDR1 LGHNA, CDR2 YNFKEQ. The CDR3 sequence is CASSHVSGPSGSYEQYF. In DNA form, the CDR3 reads TGTGCCAGCAGCCATGTGAGTGGGCCTAGCGGATCCTACGAGCAGTACTTC.

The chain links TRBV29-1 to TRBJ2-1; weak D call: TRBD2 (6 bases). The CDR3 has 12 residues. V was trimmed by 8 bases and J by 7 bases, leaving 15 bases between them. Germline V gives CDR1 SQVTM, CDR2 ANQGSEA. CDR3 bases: TGCAGCTACAGCGGGTTTCTGAATGAGCAGTTCTTC. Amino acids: CSYSGFLNEQFF.

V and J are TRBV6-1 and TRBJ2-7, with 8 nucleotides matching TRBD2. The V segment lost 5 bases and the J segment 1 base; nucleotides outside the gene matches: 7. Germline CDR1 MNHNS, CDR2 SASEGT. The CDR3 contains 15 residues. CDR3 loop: CASSPSAGGSYEQYF. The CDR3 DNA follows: TGTGCCAGCAGTCCGTCTGCGGGAGGATCCTACGAGCAGTACTTC.

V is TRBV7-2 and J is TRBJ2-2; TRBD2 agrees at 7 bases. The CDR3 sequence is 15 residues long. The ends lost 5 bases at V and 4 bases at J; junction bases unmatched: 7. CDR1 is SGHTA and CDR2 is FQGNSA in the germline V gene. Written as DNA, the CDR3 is TGTGCCAGCAGCGGCCGGGGGGAGAGCACCGGGGAGCTGTTTTTT. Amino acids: CASSGRGESTGELFF.

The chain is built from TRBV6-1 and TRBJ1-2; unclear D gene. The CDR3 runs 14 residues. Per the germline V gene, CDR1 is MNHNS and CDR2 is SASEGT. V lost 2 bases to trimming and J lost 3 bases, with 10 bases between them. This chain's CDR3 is CASSELVIDYGYTF. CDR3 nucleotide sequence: TGTGCCAGCAGTGAATTGGTAATAGACTATGGCTACACCTTC.

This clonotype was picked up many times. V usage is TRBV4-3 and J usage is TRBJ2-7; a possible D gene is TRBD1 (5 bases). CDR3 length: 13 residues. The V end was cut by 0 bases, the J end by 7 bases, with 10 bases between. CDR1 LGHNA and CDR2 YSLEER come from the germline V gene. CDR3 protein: CASSQDRQREQYF. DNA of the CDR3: TGCGCCAGCAGCCAAGATCGACAGAGGGAGCAGTACTTC.

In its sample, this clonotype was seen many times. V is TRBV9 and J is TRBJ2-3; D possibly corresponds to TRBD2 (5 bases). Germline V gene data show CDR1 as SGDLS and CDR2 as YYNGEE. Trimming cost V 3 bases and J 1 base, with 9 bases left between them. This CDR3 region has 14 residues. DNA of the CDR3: TGTGCCAGCAGCGCTTTGCGGGGCACAGATACGCAGTATTTT. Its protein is CASSALRGTDTQYF.

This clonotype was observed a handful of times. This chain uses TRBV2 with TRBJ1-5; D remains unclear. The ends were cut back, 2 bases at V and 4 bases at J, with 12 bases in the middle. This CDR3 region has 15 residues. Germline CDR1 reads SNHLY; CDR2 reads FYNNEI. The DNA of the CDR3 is TGTGCCAGCAGTGAACCCCCCGAACAGAATCAGCCCCAGCATTTT. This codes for CASSEPPEQNQPQHF.

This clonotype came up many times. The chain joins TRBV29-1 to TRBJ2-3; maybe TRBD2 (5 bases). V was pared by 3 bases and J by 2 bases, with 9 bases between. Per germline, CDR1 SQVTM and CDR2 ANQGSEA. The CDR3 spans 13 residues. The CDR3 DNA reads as TGCAGCGTTGACCGACTAAACACAGATACGCAGTATTTT. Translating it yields CSVDRLNTDTQYF.

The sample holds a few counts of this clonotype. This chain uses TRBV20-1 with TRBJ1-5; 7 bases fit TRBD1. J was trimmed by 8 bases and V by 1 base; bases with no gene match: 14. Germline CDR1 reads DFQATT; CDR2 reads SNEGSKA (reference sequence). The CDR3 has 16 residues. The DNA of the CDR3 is TGCAGTGCTAGAGCTCGGACAACAGGGGCGTTGGAGCCCCAGCATTTT. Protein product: CSARARTTGALEPQHF.

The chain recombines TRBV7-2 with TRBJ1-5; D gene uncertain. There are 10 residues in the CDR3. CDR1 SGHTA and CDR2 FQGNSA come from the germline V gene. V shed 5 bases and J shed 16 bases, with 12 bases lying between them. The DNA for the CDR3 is TGTGCCAGCAGCCCTCGGGGTCGACATTTT. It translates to CASSPRGRHF.

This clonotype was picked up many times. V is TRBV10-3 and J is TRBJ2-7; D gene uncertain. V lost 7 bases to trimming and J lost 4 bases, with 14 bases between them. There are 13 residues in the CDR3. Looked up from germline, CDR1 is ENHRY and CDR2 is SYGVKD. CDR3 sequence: CAITQPGLYEQYF. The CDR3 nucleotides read TGTGCCATCACCCAGCCCGGGTTGTACGAGCAGTACTTC.

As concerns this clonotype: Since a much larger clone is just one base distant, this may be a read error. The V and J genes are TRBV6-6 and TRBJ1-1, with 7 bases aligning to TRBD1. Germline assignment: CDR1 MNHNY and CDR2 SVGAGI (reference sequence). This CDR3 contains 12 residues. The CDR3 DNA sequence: TGTGCCAGCAGTGCGGGACAGCCTGAACCTTTCTTT. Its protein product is CASSAGQPEPFF.

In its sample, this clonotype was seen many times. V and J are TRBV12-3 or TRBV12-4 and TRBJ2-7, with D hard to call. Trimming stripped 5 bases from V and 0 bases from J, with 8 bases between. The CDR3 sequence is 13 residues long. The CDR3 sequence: CASSLFNSYEQYF. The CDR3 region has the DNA TGTGCCAGCAGTCTTTTCAACTCCTACGAGCAGTACTTC.

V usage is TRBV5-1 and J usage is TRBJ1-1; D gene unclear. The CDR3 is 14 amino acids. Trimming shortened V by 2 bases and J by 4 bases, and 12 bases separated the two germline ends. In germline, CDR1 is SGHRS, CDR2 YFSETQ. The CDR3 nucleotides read TGCGCCAGCAGCTTACTCCAGGAGGTCACTGAAGCTTTCTTT. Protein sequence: CASSLLQEVTEAFF.